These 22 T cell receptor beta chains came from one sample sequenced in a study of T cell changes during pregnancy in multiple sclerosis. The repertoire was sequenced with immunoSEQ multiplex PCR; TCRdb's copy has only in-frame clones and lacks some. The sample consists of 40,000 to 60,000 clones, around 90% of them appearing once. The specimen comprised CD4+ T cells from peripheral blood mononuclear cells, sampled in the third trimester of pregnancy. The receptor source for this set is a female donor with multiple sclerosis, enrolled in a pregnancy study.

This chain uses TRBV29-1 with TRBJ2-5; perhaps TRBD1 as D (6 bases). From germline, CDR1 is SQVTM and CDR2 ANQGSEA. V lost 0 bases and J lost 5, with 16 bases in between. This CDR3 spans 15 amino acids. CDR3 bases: TGCAGCGTTGAAGATCAGGGGTTTTCGTGGGAGACCCAGTACTTC. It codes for CSVEDQGFSWETQYF.

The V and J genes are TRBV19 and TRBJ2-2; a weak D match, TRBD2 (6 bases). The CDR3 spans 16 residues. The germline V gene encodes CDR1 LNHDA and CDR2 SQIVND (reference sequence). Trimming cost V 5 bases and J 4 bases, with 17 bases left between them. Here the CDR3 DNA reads TGTGCCAGTAGTCTACTCGGGGGTGGGGGCACCGGGGAGCTGTTTTTT. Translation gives CASSLLGGGGTGELFF.

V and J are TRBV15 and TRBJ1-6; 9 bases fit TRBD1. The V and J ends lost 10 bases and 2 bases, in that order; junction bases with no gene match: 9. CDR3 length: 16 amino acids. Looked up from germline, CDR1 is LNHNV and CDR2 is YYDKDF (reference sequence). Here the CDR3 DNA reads TGTGCCATGACATACAGGGGGCGCCCCTATAATTCACCCCTCCACTTT. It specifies CAMTYRGRPYNSPLHF.

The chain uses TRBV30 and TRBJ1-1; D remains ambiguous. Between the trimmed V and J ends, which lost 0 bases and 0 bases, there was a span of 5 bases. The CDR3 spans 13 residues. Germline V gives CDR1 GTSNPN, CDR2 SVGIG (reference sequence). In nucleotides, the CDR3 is TGTGCCTGGAGTGTAACTCTGAACACTGAAGCTTTCTTT. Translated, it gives CAWSVTLNTEAFF.

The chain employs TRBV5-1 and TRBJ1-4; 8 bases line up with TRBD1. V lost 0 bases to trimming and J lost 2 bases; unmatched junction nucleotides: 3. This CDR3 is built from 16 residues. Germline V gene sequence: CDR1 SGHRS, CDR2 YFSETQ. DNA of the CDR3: TGCGCCAGCAGCTTGGCCCCAGGGGGCACTAATGAAAAACTGTTTTTT. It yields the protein CASSLAPGGTNEKLFF.

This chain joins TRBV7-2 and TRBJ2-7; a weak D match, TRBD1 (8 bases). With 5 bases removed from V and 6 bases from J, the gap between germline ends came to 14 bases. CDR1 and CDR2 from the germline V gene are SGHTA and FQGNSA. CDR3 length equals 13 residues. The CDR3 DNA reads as TGTGCCAGCAGCCGGACAGGGAGGGGCGAGCAGTACTTC. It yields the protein CASSRTGRGEQYF. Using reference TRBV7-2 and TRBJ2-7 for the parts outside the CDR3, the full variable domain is GAGVSQSPSNKVTEKGKDVELRCDPISGHTALYWYRQSLGQGLEFLIYFQGNSAPDKSGLPSDRFSAERTGGSVSTLTIQRTQQEDSAVYLCASSRTGRGEQYFGPGTRLTVT.

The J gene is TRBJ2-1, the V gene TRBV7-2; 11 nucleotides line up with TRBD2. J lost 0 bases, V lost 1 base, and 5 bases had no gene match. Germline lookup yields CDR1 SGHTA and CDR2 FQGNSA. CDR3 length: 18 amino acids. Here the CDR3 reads CASSLVAGGGSSYNEQFF. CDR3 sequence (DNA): TGTGCCAGCAGCTTAGTAGCGGGGGGGGGCAGCTCCTACAATGAGCAGTTCTTC.

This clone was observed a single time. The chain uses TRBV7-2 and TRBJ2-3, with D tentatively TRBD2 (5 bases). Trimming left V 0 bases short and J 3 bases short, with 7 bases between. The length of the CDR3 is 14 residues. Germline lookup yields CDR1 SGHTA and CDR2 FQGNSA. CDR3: CASSLATGTDTQYF. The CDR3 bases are TGTGCCAGCAGCTTAGCGACGGGAACAGATACGCAGTATTTT.

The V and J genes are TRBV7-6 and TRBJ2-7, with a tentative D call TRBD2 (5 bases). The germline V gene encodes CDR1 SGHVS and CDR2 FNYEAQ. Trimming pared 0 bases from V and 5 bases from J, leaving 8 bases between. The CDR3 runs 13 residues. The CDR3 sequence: CASSLAGSHEQYF. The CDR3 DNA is TGTGCCAGCAGCTTAGCAGGGAGCCACGAGCAGTACTTC.

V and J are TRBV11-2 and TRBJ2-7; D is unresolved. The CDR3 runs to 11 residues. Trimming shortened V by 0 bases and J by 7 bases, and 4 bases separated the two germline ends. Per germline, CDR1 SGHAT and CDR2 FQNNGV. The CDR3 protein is CASSLDQEQYF. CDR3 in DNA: TGTGCCAGCAGCTTAGATCAAGAGCAGTACTTC.

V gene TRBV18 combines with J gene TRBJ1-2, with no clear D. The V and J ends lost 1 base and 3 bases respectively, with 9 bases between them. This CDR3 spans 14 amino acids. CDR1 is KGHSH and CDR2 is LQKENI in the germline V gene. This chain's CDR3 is CASSPLPGDYGYTF. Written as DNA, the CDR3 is TGTGCCAGCTCACCACTTCCGGGAGACTATGGCTACACCTTC.

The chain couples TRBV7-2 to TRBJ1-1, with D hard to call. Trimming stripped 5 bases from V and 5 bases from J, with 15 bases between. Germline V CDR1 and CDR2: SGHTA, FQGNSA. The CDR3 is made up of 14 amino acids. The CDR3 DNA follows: TGTGCCAGCAGCCCCGAGGGTCGTCATACTGAAGCTTTCTTT. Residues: CASSPEGRHTEAFF. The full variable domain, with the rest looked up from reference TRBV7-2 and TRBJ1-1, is GAGVSQSPSNKVTEKGKDVELRCDPISGHTALYWYRQSLGQGLEFLIYFQGNSAPDKSGLPSDRFSAERTGGSVSTLTIQRTQQEDSAVYLCASSPEGRHTEAFFGQGTRLTVV.

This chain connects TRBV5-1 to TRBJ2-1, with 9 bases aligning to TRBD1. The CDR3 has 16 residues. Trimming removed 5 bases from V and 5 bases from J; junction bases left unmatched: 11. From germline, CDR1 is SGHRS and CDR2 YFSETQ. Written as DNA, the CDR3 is TGCGCCAGCAGGCACAAAACAGGGGGCGCCAACAATGAGCAGTTCTTC. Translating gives CASRHKTGGANNEQFF.

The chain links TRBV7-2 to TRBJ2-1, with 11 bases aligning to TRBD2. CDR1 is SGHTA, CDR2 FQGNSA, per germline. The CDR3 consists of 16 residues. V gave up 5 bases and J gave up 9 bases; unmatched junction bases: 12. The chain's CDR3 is CASSTRASGGLGEQFF. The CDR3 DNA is TGTGCCAGCAGCACGAGAGCTAGCGGGGGGCTGGGTGAGCAGTTCTTC. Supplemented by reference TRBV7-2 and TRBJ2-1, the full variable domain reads GAGVSQSPSNKVTEKGKDVELRCDPISGHTALYWYRQSLGQGLEFLIYFQGNSAPDKSGLPSDRFSAERTGGSVSTLTIQRTQQEDSAVYLCASSTRASGGLGEQFFGPGTRLTVL.

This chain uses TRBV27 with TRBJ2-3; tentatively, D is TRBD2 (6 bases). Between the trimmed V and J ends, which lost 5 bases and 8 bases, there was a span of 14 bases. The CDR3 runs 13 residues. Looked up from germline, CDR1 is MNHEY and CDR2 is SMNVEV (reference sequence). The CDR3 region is CASSPTAGGTQYF. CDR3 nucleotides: TGTGCCAGCAGTCCGACAGCGGGTGGTACGCAGTATTTT.

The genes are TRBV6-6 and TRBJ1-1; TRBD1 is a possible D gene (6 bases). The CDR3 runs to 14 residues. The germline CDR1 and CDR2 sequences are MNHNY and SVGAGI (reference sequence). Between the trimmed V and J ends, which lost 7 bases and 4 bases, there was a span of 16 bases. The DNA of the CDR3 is TGTGCCAGCACCGTACTCAGGGGTTTCACTGAAGCTTTCTTT. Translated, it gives CASTVLRGFTEAFF.

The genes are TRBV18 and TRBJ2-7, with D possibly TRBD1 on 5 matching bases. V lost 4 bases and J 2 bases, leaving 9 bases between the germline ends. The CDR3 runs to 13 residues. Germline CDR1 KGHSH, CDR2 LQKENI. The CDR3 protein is CASSQTATYEQYF. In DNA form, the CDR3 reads TGTGCCAGCTCACAGACAGCAACCTACGAGCAGTACTTC.

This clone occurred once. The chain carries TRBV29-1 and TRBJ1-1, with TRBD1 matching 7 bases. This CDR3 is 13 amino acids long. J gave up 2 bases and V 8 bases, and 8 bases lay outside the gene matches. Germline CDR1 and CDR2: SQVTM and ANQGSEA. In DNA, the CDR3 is TGCAGCTGGAAGACAGGGATCAACACTGAAGCTTTCTTT. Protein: CSWKTGINTEAFF.

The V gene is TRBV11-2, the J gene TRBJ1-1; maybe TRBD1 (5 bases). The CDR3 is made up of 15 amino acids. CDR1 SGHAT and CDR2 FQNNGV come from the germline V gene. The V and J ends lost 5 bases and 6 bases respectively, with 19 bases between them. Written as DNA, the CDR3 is TGTGCCAGCAGCCGGGGGTTCGGAAGTTCCGCTGAAGCTTTCTTT. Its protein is CASSRGFGSSAEAFF.

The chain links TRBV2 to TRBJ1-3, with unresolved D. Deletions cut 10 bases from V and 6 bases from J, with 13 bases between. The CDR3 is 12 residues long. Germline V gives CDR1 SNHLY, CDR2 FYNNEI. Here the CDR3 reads CATGLQENTIYF. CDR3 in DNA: TGTGCCACCGGACTTCAAGAAAACACCATATATTTT.

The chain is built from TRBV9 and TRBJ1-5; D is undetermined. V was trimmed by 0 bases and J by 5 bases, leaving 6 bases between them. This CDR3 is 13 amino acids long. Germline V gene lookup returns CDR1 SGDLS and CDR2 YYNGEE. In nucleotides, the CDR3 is TGTGCCAGCAGCGTAGGTCCGGATCAGCCCCAGCATTTT. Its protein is CASSVGPDQPQHF.

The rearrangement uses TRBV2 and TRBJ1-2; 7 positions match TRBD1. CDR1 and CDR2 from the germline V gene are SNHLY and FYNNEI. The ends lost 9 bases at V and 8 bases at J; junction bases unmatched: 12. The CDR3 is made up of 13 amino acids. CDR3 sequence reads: CASQGVGSGGYTF. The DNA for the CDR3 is TGTGCCAGTCAGGGGGTTGGGTCGGGAGGCTACACCTTC.